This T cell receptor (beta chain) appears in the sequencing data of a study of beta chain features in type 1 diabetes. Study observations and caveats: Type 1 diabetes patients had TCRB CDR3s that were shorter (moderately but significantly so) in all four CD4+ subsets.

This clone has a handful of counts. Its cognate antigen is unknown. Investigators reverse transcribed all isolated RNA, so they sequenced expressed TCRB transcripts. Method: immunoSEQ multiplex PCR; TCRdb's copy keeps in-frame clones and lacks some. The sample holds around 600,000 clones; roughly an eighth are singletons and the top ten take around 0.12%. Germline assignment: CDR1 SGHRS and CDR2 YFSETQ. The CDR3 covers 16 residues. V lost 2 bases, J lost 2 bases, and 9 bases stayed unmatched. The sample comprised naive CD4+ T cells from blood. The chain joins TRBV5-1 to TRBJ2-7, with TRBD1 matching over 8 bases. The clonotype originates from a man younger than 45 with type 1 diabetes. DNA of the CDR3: TGCGCCAGCAGCTTCGGGGGACAGGACCCGGCCTACGAGCAGTACTTC. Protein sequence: CASSFGGQDPAYEQYF.